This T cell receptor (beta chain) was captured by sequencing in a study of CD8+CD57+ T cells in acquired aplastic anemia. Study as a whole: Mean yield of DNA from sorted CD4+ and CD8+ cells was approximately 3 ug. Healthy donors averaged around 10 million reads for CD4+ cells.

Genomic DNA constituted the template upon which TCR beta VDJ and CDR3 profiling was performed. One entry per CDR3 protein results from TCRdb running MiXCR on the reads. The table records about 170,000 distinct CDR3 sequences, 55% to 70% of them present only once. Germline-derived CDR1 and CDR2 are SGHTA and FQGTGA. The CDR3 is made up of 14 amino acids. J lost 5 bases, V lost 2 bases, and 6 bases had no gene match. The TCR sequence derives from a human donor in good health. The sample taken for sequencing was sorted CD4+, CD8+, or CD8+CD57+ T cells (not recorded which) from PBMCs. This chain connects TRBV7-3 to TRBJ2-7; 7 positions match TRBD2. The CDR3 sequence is CASSLVLANNEQYF. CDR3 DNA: TGTGCCAGCAGCTTAGTACTAGCGAACAACGAGCAGTACTTC. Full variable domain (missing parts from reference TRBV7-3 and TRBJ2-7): GAGVSQTPSNKVTEKGKYVELRCDPISGHTALYWYRQSLGQGPEFLIYFQGTGAADDSGLPNDRFFAVRPEGSVSTLKIQRTERGDSAVYLCASSLVLANNEQYFGPGTRLTVT.